These 14 T cell receptor beta chains were sequenced from one sample in a study of blood T cell repertoires in COVID-19. Data came from immunoSEQ multiplex PCR; TCRdb stores just in-frame clones and leaves some out. This sample carries more than 200,000 clones, approximately 90% of them seen once, and the ten largest clones take more than 3.5%. Sequenced input: PBMCs or T cells enriched from blood (not recorded which). These receptors originate from a woman in her twenties or thirties who had recovered from COVID-19.

This clone was counted a few times. The chain links TRBV4-1 to TRBJ2-2; the match to TRBD2 covers 8 bases. There are 16 residues in the CDR3. The germline V gene has CDR1 MGHRA and CDR2 YSYEKL. With 0 bases clipped from V and 5 bases from J, the junction kept 5 bases outside the gene matches. CDR3 residues: CASSQELTSETGELFF. In nucleotides, the CDR3 is TGCGCCAGCAGCCAAGAATTGACTAGCGAGACCGGGGAGCTGTTTTTT.

This clone showed up just once. The chain combines TRBV4-3 with TRBJ1-2; 8 bases map to TRBD1. The CDR3 length is 13 residues. Looked up from germline, CDR1 is LGHNA and CDR2 is YSLEER. After removal of 3 bases from V and 6 bases from J, the junction contained 3 bases not matched to a gene. CDR3 in DNA: TGCGCCAGCAGCCACCAGACAGGGGATGGCTACACCTTC. Protein product: CASSHQTGDGYTF.

The V and J genes are TRBV27 and TRBJ1-4, with TRBD1 identical over 9 bases. V shed 5 bases and J 5 bases; nucleotides not matched to a gene: 6. This CDR3 spans 15 amino acids. Germline values: CDR1 MNHEY, CDR2 SMNVEV (reference sequence). CDR3 in DNA: TGTGCCAGCAGTCCAAGACAGGGGGTAAATGAAAAACTGTTTTTT. Protein product: CASSPRQGVNEKLFF. The whole variable domain, remainder taken from reference TRBV27 and TRBJ1-4, is EAQVTQNPRYLITVTGKKLTVTCSQNMNHEYMSWYRQDPGLGLRQIYYSMNVEVTDKGDVPEGYKVSRKEKRNFPLILESPSPNQTSLYFCASSPRQGVNEKLFFGSGTQLSVL.

This clone came up a few times. The V gene is TRBV19, the J gene TRBJ1-5; D ambiguous. Germline V CDR1 and CDR2: LNHDA, SQIVND (reference sequence). The ends were cut back, 5 bases at V and 0 bases at J, with 14 bases in the middle. This CDR3 is 16 amino acids long. For the CDR3, the DNA is TGTGCCAGTAGTGATGGAGGGAGCCATAGCAATCAGCCCCAGCATTTT. This encodes CASSDGGSHSNQPQHF.

The chain joins TRBV6-2 or TRBV6-3 to TRBJ2-3; 9 nucleotides align to TRBD1. The CDR3 extends over 18 amino acids. V gave up 6 bases and J gave up 4 bases; unmatched junction bases: 17. The germline CDR1 and CDR2 sequences are MNHEY and SVGEGT. The CDR3 bases are TGTGCCAGCAGCCGTGATCTGAGCCGGGACAGGGCGTCAGATACGCAGTATTTT. Protein: CASSRDLSRDRASDTQYF.

V gene TRBV11-3 combines with J gene TRBJ2-7; the D gene is possibly TRBD1 (6 bases). The CDR3 consists of 16 residues. Per germline, CDR1 SGHNT and CDR2 YENEEA. V was shortened by 1 base and J by 1 base, with 14 bases between the two germline ends. The CDR3 reads CASSLGGRGTSYEQYF. The CDR3 DNA follows: TGTGCCAGCAGCTTAGGTGGCAGGGGTACTTCCTACGAGCAGTACTTC.

V is TRBV19 and J is TRBJ1-5, with 9 bases identical to TRBD1. V was pared by 10 bases and J by 5 bases, with 3 bases of the junction left unmatched. Germline V gene lookup returns CDR1 LNHDA and CDR2 SQIVND (reference sequence). The CDR3 has 12 amino acids. The CDR3 DNA is TGTGCCACTAGACAGGGGGATCAGCCCCAGCATTTT. Amino acid sequence: CATRQGDQPQHF.

This chain joins TRBV25-1 and TRBJ2-5; 8 bases line up with TRBD2. The CDR3 is 11 residues long. Per the germline V gene, CDR1 is MGHDK and CDR2 is SYGVNS. J was trimmed by 14 bases and V by 7 bases; bases with no gene match: 9. The CDR3 nucleotides read TGTGCCAGCAAAGCGGGAGAGTCCATTTACTTC. The encoded protein is CASKAGESIYF.

The chain has TRBV19 and TRBJ2-5, with D possibly TRBD2 on 6 matching bases. The CDR3 is 15 residues long. V lost 3 bases to trimming and J lost 4 bases, with 15 bases between them. Germline V CDR1 and CDR2: LNHDA, SQIVND (reference sequence). The CDR3 coding sequence is TGTGCCAGTAGTATCCGTGACGGGGGAGGAGAGACCCAGTACTTC. This translates into CASSIRDGGGETQYF.

The chain joins TRBV5-4 to TRBJ1-4; no clear D gene. Trimming removed 0 bases at V and 7 bases at J, with 4 bases between. The CDR3 extends over 12 amino acids. Germline V CDR1 and CDR2: SGHNT, YYREEE (reference sequence). The chain's CDR3 is CASSLDLEKLFF. In DNA form, the CDR3 reads TGTGCCAGCAGCTTGGATCTTGAAAAACTGTTTTTT.

This chain uses TRBV2 with TRBJ1-4; tentatively, D is TRBD1 (6 bases). Looked up from germline, CDR1 is SNHLY and CDR2 is FYNNEI. Trimming pared 6 bases from V and 3 bases from J, leaving 11 bases between. This CDR3 comprises 14 residues. CDR3 sequence reads: CASRVGTPNEKLFF. CDR3 coding DNA: TGTGCCAGCAGGGTGGGGACACCTAATGAAAAACTGTTTTTT.

The V gene is TRBV19, the J gene TRBJ2-5; TRBD2 aligns across 8 bases. Trimming cost V 4 bases and J 5 bases; bases outside gene matches: 9. There are 15 residues in the CDR3. Germline V gene sequence: CDR1 LNHDA, CDR2 SQIVND (reference sequence). The CDR3 here is CASSRGAGVIETQYF. The CDR3 bases are TGTGCCAGTAGTAGAGGAGCGGGAGTTATTGAGACCCAGTACTTC.

This chain joins TRBV27 and TRBJ2-1; D perhaps matches TRBD2 (7 bases). The CDR3 extends over 13 amino acids. V lost 4 bases and J 10 bases, leaving 14 bases between the germline ends. Germline-derived CDR1 and CDR2 are MNHEY and SMNVEV (reference sequence). The chain's CDR3 is CASSYAGAGEQFF. In nucleotides, the CDR3 is TGTGCCAGCAGTTATGCGGGGGCGGGAGAGCAGTTCTTC.

J is TRBJ1-1 and V is TRBV4-2; TRBD1 matches 8 bases. Germline V gene data show CDR1 as LGHNA and CDR2 as YNFKEQ. The CDR3 is made up of 16 amino acids. V shed 0 bases and J 3 bases; nucleotides not matched to a gene: 6. As DNA, the CDR3 is TGTGCCAGCAGCCAAGATAACAACAGGGGGGACACTGAAGCTTTCTTT. Translation gives CASSQDNNRGDTEAFF.